The 28 T cell receptor beta chains below all came from one sample that was sequenced in a study of blood T cell repertoires in COVID-19. TCRdb's table, derived via immunoSEQ multiplex PCR, lists solely in-frame clones and lacks some. Here the sample spans around 240,000 clones, 70% to 85% being singletons. Sequenced sample: peripheral blood. The origin of the receptors is a woman aged 80 or over with acute or convalescent COVID-19.

V gene TRBV30 combines with J gene TRBJ2-3, with 10 bases aligning to TRBD1. The CDR3 runs 14 residues. Germline V gene sequence: CDR1 GTSNPN, CDR2 SVGIG (reference sequence). V was clipped by 2 bases and J by 4 bases; unmatched bases: 3. Here the CDR3 reads CAWSRDRGADTQYF. Here the CDR3 DNA reads TGTGCCTGGAGTCGGGACAGGGGCGCAGATACGCAGTATTTT.

This chain connects TRBV4-2 to TRBJ1-1, with 7 bases fitting TRBD1. The trim removed 4 bases at V and 2 bases at J, leaving 7 bases unmatched. Germline V CDR1 and CDR2: LGHNA, YNFKEQ. This CDR3 is 15 amino acids long. CDR3 protein: CASSLTRTGNTEAFF. CDR3 DNA sequence: TGTGCCAGCAGCCTCACCAGGACAGGCAACACTGAAGCTTTCTTT.

This chain links TRBV15 with TRBJ2-6; weak D call: TRBD2 (6 bases). The ends were cut back, 7 bases at V and 0 bases at J, with 19 bases in the middle. This CDR3 comprises 18 residues. CDR1 is LNHNV, CDR2 YYDKDF, per germline (reference sequence). DNA of the CDR3: TGTGCCACCAAAGGGTCCGCGGGACTCCTCTCTGGGGCCAACGTCCTGACTTTC. Translated: CATKGSAGLLSGANVLTF. Full variable domain (missing parts from reference TRBV15 and TRBJ2-6): DAMVIQNPRYQVTQFGKPVTLSCSQTLNHNVMYWYQQKSSQAPKLLFHYYDKDFNNEADTPDNFQSRRPNTSFCFLDIRSPGLGDTAMYLCATKGSAGLLSGANVLTFGAGSRLTVL.

This chain links TRBV6-5 with TRBJ1-1; tentatively, D is TRBD1 (5 bases). The V end was cut by 5 bases, the J end by 6 bases, with 13 bases between. This CDR3 has 13 amino acids. CDR1 MNHEY and CDR2 SVGAGI come from the germline V gene. CDR3 amino acids: CASSRGGEAEAFF. CDR3 nucleotides: TGTGCCAGCAGTCGGGGGGGGGAGGCTGAAGCTTTCTTT.

This clone appeared a single time. The chain recombines TRBV2 with TRBJ2-5; D unclear. V was trimmed by 3 bases and J by 7 bases, leaving 9 bases between them. Per germline, CDR1 SNHLY and CDR2 FYNNEI. The CDR3 is 12 residues long. CDR3 DNA sequence: TGTGCCAGCAGTGAGTCCTCCGGGACCCAGTACTTC. Residues: CASSESSGTQYF.

The V call is TRBV7-8, the J call TRBJ1-3; perhaps TRBD1 as D (5 bases). V was trimmed by 0 bases and J by 4 bases, leaving 19 bases between them. The CDR3 runs to 18 residues. Germline values: CDR1 SGHVS, CDR2 FQNEAQ. For the CDR3, the DNA is TGTGCCAGCAGCTTAGCGAGCCTAACAGGATTCGGCGGAAACACCATATATTTT. This gives the protein CASSLASLTGFGGNTIYF.

This chain links TRBV6-6 with TRBJ1-5, with unresolved D. Trimming pared 0 bases from V and 2 bases from J, leaving 5 bases between. Per the germline V gene, CDR1 is MNHNY and CDR2 is SVGAGI (reference sequence). This CDR3 is built from 14 residues. CDR3 nucleotides: TGTGCCAGCAGTTACTCTCAGGGCAATCAGCCCCAGCATTTT. It specifies CASSYSQGNQPQHF.

The chain employs TRBV10-3 and TRBJ2-4; 9 bases line up with TRBD2. The CDR3 consists of 16 residues. Germline V CDR1 and CDR2: ENHRY, SYGVKD. The ends lost 4 bases at V and 3 bases at J; junction bases unmatched: 7. CDR3 in amino acids: CAISAGGGAVKNIQYF. The CDR3 coding sequence is TGTGCCATCAGTGCTGGCGGGGGGGCCGTCAAAAACATTCAGTACTTC.

The V call is TRBV27, the J call TRBJ2-7; TRBD2 aligns across 7 bases. Germline assignment: CDR1 MNHEY and CDR2 SMNVEV (reference sequence). The J segment lost 2 bases and the V segment lost 2 bases, leaving 6 bases of the junction unmatched. The CDR3 is 15 amino acids. CDR3 sequence reads: CASSLRASGPYEQYF. CDR3 bases: TGTGCCAGCAGTTTAAGGGCTAGCGGCCCCTACGAGCAGTACTTC.

The chain combines TRBV5-1 with TRBJ1-2; 8 bases line up with TRBD1. Germline assignment: CDR1 SGHRS and CDR2 YFSETQ. Trimming took 4 bases from V and 2 from J; bases not matched to a gene: 4. The CDR3 runs to 14 residues. The CDR3 bases are TGCGCCAGCAGCCCGGGACAGGCCAACTATGGCTACACCTTC. Translating gives CASSPGQANYGYTF.

The rearrangement uses TRBV7-2 and TRBJ1-4; D remains unclear. Germline CDR1 SGHTA, CDR2 FQGNSA. V was pared by 4 bases and J by 1 base, with 13 bases between. The CDR3 is 16 amino acids. CDR3 sequence (DNA): TGTGCCAGCAGCTCCTCATCAGGTCTAACTAATGAAAAACTGTTTTTT. Translating gives CASSSSSGLTNEKLFF.

J is TRBJ2-1 and V is TRBV7-2, with 12 bases matching TRBD1. V shed 1 base and J 5 bases; nucleotides not matched to a gene: 3. Germline CDR1 reads SGHTA; CDR2 reads FQGNSA. This CDR3 spans 16 amino acids. CDR3 sequence: CASSLVGQGANNEQFF. DNA for the CDR3: TGTGCCAGCAGCTTAGTGGGACAGGGGGCCAACAATGAGCAGTTCTTC.

V and J are TRBV4-3 and TRBJ1-2, with 9 bases that match TRBD1. This CDR3 has 18 residues. Germline V lookup: CDR1 LGHNA, CDR2 YSLEER. With 0 bases clipped from V and 1 base from J, the junction kept 9 bases outside the gene matches. The CDR3 bases are TGCGCCAGCAGCCAAGATCTCCTGCGGACAGGGGTTAACTATGGCTACACCTTC. Translated: CASSQDLLRTGVNYGYTF.

This chain connects TRBV7-2 to TRBJ2-3, with 8 bases matching TRBD2. From germline, CDR1 is SGHTA and CDR2 FQGNSA. This CDR3 comprises 15 residues. The trim removed 2 bases at V and 6 bases at J, leaving 7 bases unmatched. The CDR3 region is CASSLTLAAYDTQYF. Written as DNA, the CDR3 is TGTGCCAGCAGCTTAACACTAGCGGCCTACGATACGCAGTATTTT.

J is TRBJ2-7 and V is TRBV19, with 11 bases aligning to TRBD2. The CDR3 loop spans 15 amino acids. CDR1 is LNHDA, CDR2 SQIVND, per germline (reference sequence). V shed 3 bases and J 3 bases; nucleotides not matched to a gene: 4. The CDR3 DNA is TGTGCCAGTAGTATGGCCGGGACTAGCGGCTACGAGCAGTACTTC. It encodes CASSMAGTSGYEQYF. Filled out from reference TRBV19 and TRBJ2-7, the complete variable domain reads DGGITQSPKYLFRKEGQNVTLSCEQNLNHDAMYWYRQDPGQGLRLIYYSQIVNDFQKGDIAEGYSVSREKKESFPLTVTSAQKNPTAFYLCASSMAGTSGYEQYFGPGTRLTVT.

This chain joins TRBV9 and TRBJ2-3; a weak D match, TRBD1 (5 bases). Germline V gene lookup returns CDR1 SGDLS and CDR2 YYNGEE. V lost 2 bases and J lost 3, with 7 bases in between. CDR3 length equals 13 residues. The CDR3 nucleotides read TGTGCCAGCAGCGTGCAGGGAACAGATACGCAGTATTTT. This gives the protein CASSVQGTDTQYF. Looking up the rest from reference TRBV9 and TRBJ2-3 gives the full variable domain: DSGVTQTPKHLITATGQRVTLRCSPRSGDLSVYWYQQSLDQGLQFLIQYYNGEERAKGNILERFSAQQFPDLHSELNLSSLELGDSALYFCASSVQGTDTQYFGPGTRLTVL.

The chain carries TRBV15 and TRBJ1-5; TRBD1 agrees at 9 bases. The CDR3 loop spans 14 amino acids. Losses at the gene ends were 3 bases for V and 6 bases for J; bases not matched to a gene: 3. Germline V gene sequence: CDR1 LNHNV, CDR2 YYDKDF (reference sequence). The CDR3 nucleotides read TGTGCCACCAGCAGGACAGGGGGTGGTCAGCCCCAGCATTTT. It is translated as CATSRTGGGQPQHF.

This clone was seen a handful of times. The chain combines TRBV28 with TRBJ1-1; D might be TRBD1 (5 bases). V lost 10 bases and J 7 bases, leaving 16 bases between the germline ends. This CDR3 has 12 residues. Germline assignment: CDR1 MDHEN and CDR2 SYDVKM. For the CDR3, the DNA is TGTGCCACCGACAGTTTTAGCTTTGAAGCTTTCTTT. It translates to CATDSFSFEAFF.

The chain combines TRBV7-3 with TRBJ2-5, with 12 bases fitting TRBD2. This CDR3 has 18 amino acids. The germline gives CDR1 SGHTA, CDR2 FQGTGA. The trim removed 5 bases at V and 2 bases at J, leaving 12 bases unmatched. The CDR3 DNA follows: TGTGCCAGCAGCCCTGGCAGGCTAGCGGGGGGGCAACAAGAGACCCAGTACTTC. It translates to CASSPGRLAGGQQETQYF.

V gene TRBV2 combines with J gene TRBJ2-3, with 7 bases aligning to TRBD2. The V and J ends lost 5 bases and 0 bases, in that order; junction bases with no gene match: 8. CDR3 size: 16 residues. Looked up from germline, CDR1 is SNHLY and CDR2 is FYNNEI. Here the CDR3 reads CASSTGLVSSTDTQYF. In DNA form, the CDR3 reads TGTGCCAGCAGTACTGGACTAGTTTCTAGCACAGATACGCAGTATTTT. Supplemented by reference TRBV2 and TRBJ2-3, the full variable domain reads EPEVTQTPSHQVTQMGQEVILRCVPISNHLYFYWYRQILGQKVEFLVSFYNNEISEKSEIFDDQFSVERPDGSNFTLKIRSTKLEDSAMYFCASSTGLVSSTDTQYFGPGTRLTVL.

This clone was observed a single time. The rearrangement joins TRBV3-1 (or the pseudogene TRBV3-2) to TRBJ2-7; TRBD1 matches 8 bases. J gave up 3 bases and V 8 bases, and 6 bases lay outside the gene matches. Germline V gene data show CDR1 as LGHDT and CDR2 as YNNKEL (reference sequence). The CDR3 totals 13 residues. CDR3 protein: CASSRTGNYEQYF. In nucleotides, the CDR3 is TGTGCCAGCTCTAGGACAGGGAACTACGAGCAGTACTTC.

This chain joins TRBV3-1 (or the pseudogene TRBV3-2) and TRBJ1-1; 7 bases map to TRBD1. This CDR3 has 14 residues. Germline V gene data show CDR1 as LGHDT and CDR2 as YNNKEL (reference sequence). Trimming cost V 4 bases and J 1 base; bases outside gene matches: 3. CDR3 amino acids: CASSLTGRNTEAFF. The CDR3 nucleotides are TGTGCCAGCAGCCTGACAGGGAGGAACACTGAAGCTTTCTTT.

Only a few counts were recorded for this clone. The CDR3 sequence is CASSVCRGALAKNIQYF. The CDR3 DNA is TGTGCCAGCAGCGTATGTCGGGGGGCCTTGGCCAAAAACATTCAGTACTTC. The J gene is TRBJ2-4, the V gene TRBV9, with D maybe TRBD2 (7 bases). This CDR3 comprises 17 residues. The germline gives CDR1 SGDLS, CDR2 YYNGEE. V was cut by 1 base and J by 1 base, with 15 bases left in between. The entire variable domain, with the rest obtained from reference TRBV9 and TRBJ2-4, is as follows: DSGVTQTPKHLITATGQRVTLRCSPRSGDLSVYWYQQSLDQGLQFLIQYYNGEERAKGNILERFSAQQFPDLHSELNLSSLELGDSALYFCASSVCRGALAKNIQYFGAGTRLSVL.

The V call is TRBV7-2, the J call TRBJ2-1; 9 bases map to TRBD2. Losses at the gene ends were 7 bases for V and 4 bases for J; bases not matched to a gene: 8. CDR3 size: 15 residues. CDR1 and CDR2 from the germline V gene are SGHTA and FQGNSA. In DNA, the CDR3 is TGTGCCAGCACTACCGGCGGGGGGGCTTACAATGAGCAGTTCTTC. It specifies CASTTGGGAYNEQFF.

V usage is TRBV30 and J usage is TRBJ2-5; possible D gene TRBD2, 5 bases. The CDR3 runs to 12 residues. The germline gives CDR1 GTSNPN, CDR2 SVGIG (reference sequence). V dropped 3 bases and J dropped 4 bases, with 9 bases sitting between them. The CDR3 nucleotides read TGTGCCTGGAGCGGACTGGGAGAGACCCAGTACTTC. This sequence encodes CAWSGLGETQYF.

The chain has TRBV24-1 and TRBJ2-1; 8 positions agree with TRBD2. With 3 bases clipped from V and 6 bases from J, the junction kept 15 bases outside the gene matches. Per germline, CDR1 KGHDR and CDR2 SFDVKD. The CDR3 has 18 amino acids. The CDR3 loop is CATSDVPGGPGTSNEQFF. The CDR3 coding sequence is TGTGCCACCAGTGATGTACCCGGGGGCCCCGGGACTAGCAATGAGCAGTTCTTC.

The V call is TRBV10-3, the J call TRBJ2-7, with 16 bases fitting TRBD2. Germline V gives CDR1 ENHRY, CDR2 SYGVKD. This CDR3 comprises 18 residues. Trimming removed 4 bases from V and 3 bases from J; junction bases left unmatched: 9. CDR3 DNA sequence: TGTGCCATCAGTGGGGGACTAGCGGGAGGGCCATCTTACTACGAGCAGTACTTC. It translates to CAISGGLAGGPSYYEQYF.

The chain links TRBV24-1 to TRBJ1-2; 7 nucleotides align to TRBD1. Germline lookup yields CDR1 KGHDR and CDR2 SFDVKD. The trim removed 9 bases at V and 6 bases at J, leaving 27 bases unmatched. This CDR3 spans 19 amino acids. The CDR3 nucleotides are TGTGCCACCTCGGGGACAGCGCCCCTATCAATCTCTGGATTACATGGCTACACCTTC. Translation gives CATSGTAPLSISGLHGYTF.